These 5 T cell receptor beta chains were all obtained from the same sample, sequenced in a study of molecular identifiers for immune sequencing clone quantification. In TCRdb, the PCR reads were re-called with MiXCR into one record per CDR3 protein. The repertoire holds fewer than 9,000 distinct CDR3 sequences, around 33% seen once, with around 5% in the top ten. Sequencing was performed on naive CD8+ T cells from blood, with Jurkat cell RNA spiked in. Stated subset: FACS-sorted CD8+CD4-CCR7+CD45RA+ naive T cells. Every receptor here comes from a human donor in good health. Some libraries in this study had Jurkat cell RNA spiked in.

CDR3 bases: TGTGCCAGCAGTGTCGCGGGGGGCGAGCAGTACTTC. Protein sequence: CASSVAGGEQYF. The chain joins TRBV27 to TRBJ2-7; 8 nucleotides match TRBD2. This CDR3 contains 12 residues. V shed 5 bases, J shed 6 bases, and the junction held 3 bases outside the gene matches. The germline gives CDR1 MNHEY, CDR2 SMNVEV (reference sequence).

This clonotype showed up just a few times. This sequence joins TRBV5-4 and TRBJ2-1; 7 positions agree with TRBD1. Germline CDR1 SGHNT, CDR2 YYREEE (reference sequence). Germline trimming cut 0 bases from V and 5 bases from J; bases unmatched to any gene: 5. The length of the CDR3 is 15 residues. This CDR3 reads CASSLAGGNNNEQFF. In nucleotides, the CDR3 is TGTGCCAGCAGCTTGGCAGGGGGAAATAACAATGAGCAGTTCTTC.

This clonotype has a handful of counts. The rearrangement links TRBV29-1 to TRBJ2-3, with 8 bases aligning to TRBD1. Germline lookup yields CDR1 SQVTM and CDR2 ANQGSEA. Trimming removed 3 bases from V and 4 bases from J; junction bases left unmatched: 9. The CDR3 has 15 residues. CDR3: CSVDQGALTSDTQYF. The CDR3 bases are TGCAGCGTTGACCAGGGGGCGCTAACTTCAGATACGCAGTATTTT.

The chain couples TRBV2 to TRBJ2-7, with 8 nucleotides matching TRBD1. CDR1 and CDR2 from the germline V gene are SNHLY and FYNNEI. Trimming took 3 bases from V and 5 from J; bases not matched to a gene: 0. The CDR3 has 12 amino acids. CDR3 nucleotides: TGTGCCAGCAGTGACAGGGGGCACGAGCAGTACTTC. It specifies CASSDRGHEQYF.

The CDR3 loop is CASSPTSGAGTQYF. CDR3 nucleotide sequence: TGTGCCAGCAGCCCGACTAGCGGGGCGGGTACGCAGTATTTT. This sequence joins TRBV7-2 and TRBJ2-3; 11 bases map to TRBD2. The trim removed 5 bases at V and 8 bases at J, leaving 6 bases unmatched. The CDR3 consists of 14 residues. The germline CDR1 and CDR2 sequences are SGHTA and FQGNSA.